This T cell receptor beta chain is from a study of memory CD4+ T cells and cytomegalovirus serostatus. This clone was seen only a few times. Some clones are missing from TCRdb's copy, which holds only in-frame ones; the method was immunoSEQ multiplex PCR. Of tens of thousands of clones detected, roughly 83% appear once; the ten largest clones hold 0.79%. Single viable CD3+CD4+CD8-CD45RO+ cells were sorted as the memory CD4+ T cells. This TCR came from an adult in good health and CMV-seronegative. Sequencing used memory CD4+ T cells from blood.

CDR3 in amino acids: CASSYSKTGGQPQHF. CDR3 sequence (DNA): TGTGCCAGCAGTTACTCGAAGACAGGGGGCCAGCCCCAGCATTTT. J is TRBJ1-5 and V is TRBV6-6, with 10 bases matching TRBD1. Germline lookup yields CDR1 MNHNY and CDR2 SVGAGI (reference sequence). Germline trimming cut 0 bases from V and 7 bases from J; bases unmatched to any gene: 3. The CDR3 is 15 amino acids.